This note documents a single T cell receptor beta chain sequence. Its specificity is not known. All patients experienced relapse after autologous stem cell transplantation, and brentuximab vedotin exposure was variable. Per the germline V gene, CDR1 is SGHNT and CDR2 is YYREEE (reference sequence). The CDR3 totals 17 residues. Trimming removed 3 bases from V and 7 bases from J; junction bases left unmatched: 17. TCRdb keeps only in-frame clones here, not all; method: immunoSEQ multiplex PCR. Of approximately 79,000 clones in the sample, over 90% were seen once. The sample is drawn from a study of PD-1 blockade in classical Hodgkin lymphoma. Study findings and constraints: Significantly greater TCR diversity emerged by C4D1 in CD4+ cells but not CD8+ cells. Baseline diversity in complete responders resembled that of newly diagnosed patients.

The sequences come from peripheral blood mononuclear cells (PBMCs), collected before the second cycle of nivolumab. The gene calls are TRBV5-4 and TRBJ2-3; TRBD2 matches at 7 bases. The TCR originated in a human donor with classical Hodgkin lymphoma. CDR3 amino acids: CASSWDPGTTTSHTQYF. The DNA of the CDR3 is TGTGCCAGCAGCTGGGACCCCGGGACTACCACCTCGCATACGCAGTATTTT.